The T cell receptor (beta chain) described here comes from a study of blood T cells in healthy people across ages. Overall study results and limits: In older individuals, TCR beta diversity per million T cells was lower, falling roughly linearly with age. Across samples, TCR beta diversity tracked strongly with naive T cell percentage.

This clonotype was counted a few times. What it recognizes is unknown. Healthy Caucasians from Russia aged 6 to 90 served as donors. Per individual sample, total RNA of at least 6 micrograms was extracted. Alongside a J-beta primer mix, a sample-barcoded 5' primer served in a second PCR lasting 7 to 11 cycles. MiXCR, applied by TCRdb to the 5' RACE reads, yields one record per CDR3 protein. The repertoire has around 790,000 distinct CDR3 sequences, 40% to 50% of them found once; the top ten carry approximately 20%. Germline loops: CDR1 SGHTA, CDR2 FQGNSA. The CDR3 is 12 residues long. V was clipped by 3 bases and J by 9 bases, with 6 bases between them.

The sample was blood. This chain uses TRBV7-2 with TRBJ1-6; D gene ambiguous. The TCR comes from a man in his 60s in good health. The CDR3 coding sequence is TGTGCCAGCAGCTTCGAGGTTTCACCCCTCCACTTT. Its protein is CASSFEVSPLHF.